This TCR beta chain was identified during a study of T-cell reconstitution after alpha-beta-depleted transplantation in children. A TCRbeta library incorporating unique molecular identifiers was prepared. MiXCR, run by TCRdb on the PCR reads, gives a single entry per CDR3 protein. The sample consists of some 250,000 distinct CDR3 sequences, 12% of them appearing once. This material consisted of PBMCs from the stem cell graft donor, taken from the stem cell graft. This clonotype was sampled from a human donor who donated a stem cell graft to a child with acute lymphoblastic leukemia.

For the CDR3, the DNA is TGTGCCAGCGGAAACTCGTATTCTGGGGCCAACGTCCTGACTTTC. This encodes CASGNSYSGANVLTF. The chain uses TRBV5-5 and TRBJ2-6; D gene uncertain. Germline V gene data show CDR1 as SGHKS and CDR2 as YYEKEE (reference sequence). The V end lost 7 bases, the J end lost 1 base, and 12 bases lay between the germline ends. CDR3 length: 15 amino acids.